Following are 3 T cell receptor beta chains from one sample sequenced in a study of shared clonotypes between healthy human individuals. The method was immunoSEQ multiplex PCR; TCRdb's version includes in-frame clones alone and lacks a portion of them. The data show more than 2 million clones, about 95% seen once. In the naive CD8 group, cells lacked CD45RO and were positively selected for CCR7, so terminally differentiated effector memory CD45RA+ cells were left out. The sequenced sample consisted of naive CD8+ T cells sorted from blood. The receptors here all came from a man younger than 35 in good health.

The chain employs TRBV7-8 and TRBJ2-5; D unresolved. The germline V gene has CDR1 SGHVS and CDR2 FQNEAQ. CDR3 length: 14 amino acids. The ends were cut back, 4 bases at V and 1 base at J, with 10 bases in the middle. The CDR3 bases are TGTGCCAGCAGCTCATATTCGTTCCAAGAGACCCAGTACTTC. Residues: CASSSYSFQETQYF.

This clone was detected only once. The chain carries TRBV6-5 and TRBJ2-2; D gene uncertain. Trimming cost V 8 bases and J 0 bases, with 10 bases left between them. This CDR3 is 14 amino acids long. Germline V gene data show CDR1 as MNHEY and CDR2 as SVGAGI. CDR3 nucleotides: TGTGCCAGCGCGGTGGACGCGAACACCGGGGAGCTGTTTTTT. This gives the protein CASAVDANTGELFF.

This chain connects TRBV4-1 to TRBJ2-7, with a tentative D call TRBD2 (7 bases). The CDR3 has 13 residues. Per germline, CDR1 MGHRA and CDR2 YSYEKL. V was cut by 5 bases and J by 6 bases, with 14 bases left in between. The CDR3 is CASSSPGGLEQYF. The CDR3 DNA sequence: TGCGCCAGCAGCTCTCCGGGGGGCCTCGAGCAGTACTTC.